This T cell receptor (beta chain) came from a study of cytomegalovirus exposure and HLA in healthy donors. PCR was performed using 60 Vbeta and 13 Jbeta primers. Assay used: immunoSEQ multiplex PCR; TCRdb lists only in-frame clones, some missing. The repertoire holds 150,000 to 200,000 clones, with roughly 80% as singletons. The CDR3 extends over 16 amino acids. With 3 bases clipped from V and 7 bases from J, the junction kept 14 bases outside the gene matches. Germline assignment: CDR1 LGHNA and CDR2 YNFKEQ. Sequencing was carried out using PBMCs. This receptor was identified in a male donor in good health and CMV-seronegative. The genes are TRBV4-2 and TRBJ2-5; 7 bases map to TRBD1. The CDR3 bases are TGTGCCAGCAGCCAGGCTGGGACAGCCACCGAAGGGACCCAGTACTTC. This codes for CASSQAGTATEGTQYF.